A single T cell receptor beta chain is shown here with its context. Its specificity is not known. This specimen comes from a study of OX40 agonist ivuxolimab in advanced cancers. On the study more broadly: Patients with hepatocellular carcinoma, melanoma, renal cell or head and neck cancer made up the dose-escalation patients.

Notes on the study in general: CD4+ and CD8+ blood T cells expanded clonally by week 6 at 0.1 to 3.0 mg/kg. The specificity for antigen of the expanded peripheral T cells was not determined. In general, CD8+ T cells held more expanded clones than CD4+ did, on average.

Only in-frame clones appear in the TCRdb table, and some are missing; sequencing was by immunoSEQ multiplex PCR. The repertoire holds over 10,000 clones, with around four fifths as singletons. V lost 2 bases and J lost 1, with 19 bases in between. This CDR3 comprises 18 residues. Per germline, CDR1 SGDLS and CDR2 YYNGEE. The sequencing used CD4+ or CD8+ T cells sorted from blood, collected in a trial of the OX40 agonist ivuxolimab. This receptor was obtained from an adult with an advanced solid tumor such as melanoma, head and neck, liver or kidney cancer. The chain combines TRBV9 with TRBJ2-1; D is undetermined. The DNA for the CDR3 is TGTGCCAGCAGCGTTACCGGCCGAGGCTCCCCATCCTACAATGAGCAGTTCTTC. Residues: CASSVTGRGSPSYNEQFF.